The 26 T cell receptor beta chains presented below share a single source sample, sequenced in a study of T cells after posttransplantation cyclophosphamide. Assay used: immunoSEQ multiplex PCR; TCRdb lists only in-frame clones, some missing. The data contain just over 65,000 clones, just over 90% of them singletons. The sample comprised PBMCs. These receptors were taken from a woman aged 25 to 45 in good health and a related stem cell transplant donor.

This chain links TRBV5-1 with TRBJ1-2; 7 bases line up with TRBD1. V gave up 4 bases and J gave up 0 bases; unmatched junction bases: 6. Germline CDR1 is SGHRS and CDR2 is YFSETQ. CDR3 size: 15 residues. This CDR3 is CASSVEGAANYGYTF. The CDR3 coding sequence is TGCGCCAGCAGCGTGGAGGGGGCCGCTAACTATGGCTACACCTTC.

V usage is TRBV30 and J usage is TRBJ1-3, with a possible D match to TRBD1 (5 bases). CDR3 length: 14 amino acids. Trimming shortened V by 8 bases and J by 0 bases, and 14 bases separated the two germline ends. Germline V gives CDR1 GTSNPN, CDR2 SVGIG (reference sequence). Written as DNA, the CDR3 is TGTGCCCGGGGCGCCTTCAACTCTGGAAACACCATATATTTT. Amino acids: CARGAFNSGNTIYF.

The chain is built from TRBV5-1 and TRBJ2-7, with D unresolved. Germline V gene data show CDR1 as SGHRS and CDR2 as YFSETQ. V lost 0 bases and J 0 bases, leaving 10 bases between the germline ends. CDR3 length equals 15 residues. CDR3 amino acids: CASSLEWRVSYEQYF. The DNA for the CDR3 is TGCGCCAGCAGCTTGGAATGGCGCGTCTCCTACGAGCAGTACTTC.

The chain couples TRBV4-3 to TRBJ1-1; possible D gene TRBD1, 5 bases. V lost 3 bases and J 1 base, leaving 6 bases between the germline ends. The CDR3 is 13 residues long. Germline CDR1 LGHNA, CDR2 YSLEER. The CDR3 loop is CASSHDRNTEAFF. DNA for the CDR3: TGCGCCAGCAGCCATGACAGGAACACTGAAGCTTTCTTT.

The chain couples TRBV7-9 to TRBJ1-5; TRBD1 is a possible D gene (6 bases). The germline gives CDR1 SEHNR, CDR2 FQNEAQ (reference sequence). CDR3 length: 14 residues. V was clipped by 6 bases and J by 6 bases, with 15 bases between them. In DNA form, the CDR3 reads TGTGCCAGCAGTCCTAAGGGGGGCTCTCAGCCCCAGCATTTT. This codes for CASSPKGGSQPQHF.

The chain joins TRBV7-2 to TRBJ2-2; D may be TRBD2 (6 bases). In germline, CDR1 is SGHTA, CDR2 FQGNSA. CDR3 size: 15 residues. Trimming took 6 bases from V and 1 from J, leaving 12 bases between them. The CDR3 coding sequence is TGTGCCAGCAGATCCGGGACTCAGAACACCGGGGAGCTGTTTTTT. It codes for CASRSGTQNTGELFF.

This chain joins TRBV7-2 and TRBJ1-1; D is possibly TRBD1 (5 bases). Germline CDR1 is SGHTA and CDR2 is FQGNSA. The germline V and J ends were trimmed by 5 bases and 3 bases, with 13 bases remaining between them. This CDR3 spans 14 amino acids. The chain's CDR3 is CASSRDGLDTEAFF. The CDR3 nucleotides read TGTGCCAGCAGCCGGGACGGCCTGGACACTGAAGCTTTCTTT.

The chain is built from TRBV18 and TRBJ1-3; D remains ambiguous. CDR3 length equals 14 residues. Trimming took off 6 bases at V and 2 bases at J, with 11 bases between the two ends. Germline-derived CDR1 and CDR2 are KGHSH and LQKENI. The CDR3 DNA reads TGTGCCAGCTCCGCGGACTCCGCTGGAAACACCATATATTTT. It yields the protein CASSADSAGNTIYF.

The chain couples TRBV10-3 to TRBJ1-1, with D possibly matching TRBD1 (5 bases). Germline-derived CDR1 and CDR2 are ENHRY and SYGVKD. The CDR3 is made up of 14 amino acids. Trimming cost V 0 bases and J 4 bases, with 9 bases left between them. The CDR3 DNA is TGTGCCATCAGTGAGTCGACGGGGGGCACTGAAGCTTTCTTT. Protein product: CAISESTGGTEAFF.

The rearrangement links TRBV5-1 to TRBJ2-3; D unresolved. The V gene lost 3 bases and the J gene lost 2 bases, with 7 bases spanning the gap. The CDR3 has 13 residues. Germline V lookup: CDR1 SGHRS, CDR2 YFSETQ. CDR3 sequence (DNA): TGCGCCAGCAGCTCTCACTACACAGATACGCAGTATTTT. It is translated as CASSSHYTDTQYF.

For the CDR3, the DNA is TGTGCCAGCAGCCTTAGGCTTGGTTCGGGGACAGGGAGGAAGTACAATGAGCAGTTCTTC. As protein: CASSLRLGSGTGRKYNEQFF. This chain joins TRBV28 and TRBJ2-1; 9 bases are shared with TRBD1. With V trimmed by 6 bases and J by 4 bases, 22 bases remained unmatched. The CDR3 spans 20 residues. CDR1 is MDHEN and CDR2 is SYDVKM in the germline V gene.

This CDR3 reads CASSYSPEGITEAFF. In DNA, the CDR3 is TGTGCCAGCAGTTACTCGCCGGAGGGGATCACTGAAGCTTTCTTT. This chain links TRBV6-5 with TRBJ1-1; a weak D match, TRBD1 (5 bases). V was cut by 0 bases and J by 4 bases, with 12 bases left in between. There are 15 residues in the CDR3. The germline V gene has CDR1 MNHEY and CDR2 SVGAGI.

This rearrangement joins TRBV18 to TRBJ1-1; maybe TRBD1 (5 bases). The V end lost 4 bases, the J end lost 1 base, and 10 bases lay between the germline ends. CDR3 length equals 14 residues. The germline gives CDR1 KGHSH, CDR2 LQKENI. The CDR3 here is CASSLGRANTEAFF. As DNA, the CDR3 is TGTGCCAGCTCACTGGGACGCGCGAACACTGAAGCTTTCTTT. Full variable domain (remainder filled in from reference TRBV18 and TRBJ1-1): NAGVMQNPRHLVRRRGQEARLRCSPMKGHSHVYWYRQLPEEGLKFMVYLQKENIIDESGMPKERFSAEFPKEGPSILRIQQVVRGDSAAYFCASSLGRANTEAFFGQGTRLTVV.

J is TRBJ2-3 and V is TRBV6-5; D uncertain. The germline V gene encodes CDR1 MNHEY and CDR2 SVGAGI. This CDR3 is 13 amino acids long. V was pared by 5 bases and J by 1 base, with 7 bases between. In DNA, the CDR3 is TGTGCCAGCAGTCGGGCCGGCACAGATACGCAGTATTTT. This codes for CASSRAGTDTQYF.

The V call is TRBV4-1, the J call TRBJ1-5; D is unclear. The germline V and J ends were trimmed by 1 base and 9 bases, with 10 bases remaining between them. Germline CDR1 is MGHRA and CDR2 is YSYEKL. This CDR3 comprises 13 residues. DNA of the CDR3: TGCGCCAGCAGCCAAGTCGAAGTGGGGCCCCAGCATTTT. Encoded protein: CASSQVEVGPQHF.

CDR3: CASKANDAGGRGYTF. Written as DNA, the CDR3 is TGTGCCAGCAAGGCAAATGACGCAGGGGGTCGTGGCTACACCTTC. This chain links TRBV25-1 with TRBJ1-2; 7 bases line up with TRBD1. The trim removed 7 bases at V and 7 bases at J, leaving 15 bases unmatched. There are 15 residues in the CDR3. The V gene's germline CDR1 is MGHDK and CDR2 SYGVNS.

The genes are TRBV6-6 and TRBJ1-3; D is undetermined. V was trimmed by 6 bases and J by 0 bases, leaving 9 bases between them. This CDR3 region has 14 residues. Germline values: CDR1 MNHNY, CDR2 SVGAGI (reference sequence). The CDR3: CASRRKGSGNTIYF. The CDR3 region has the DNA TGTGCCAGCAGGAGGAAGGGCTCTGGAAACACCATATATTTT.

The rearrangement uses TRBV6-4 and TRBJ1-6; D remains unclear. The CDR3 is 13 amino acids. Trimming shortened V by 3 bases and J by 7 bases, and 7 bases separated the two germline ends. The germline gives CDR1 MRHNA, CDR2 SNTAGT. CDR3 sequence: CASSEGWNSPLHF. The CDR3 coding sequence is TGTGCCAGCAGTGAAGGTTGGAATTCACCCCTCCACTTT.

The rearrangement joins TRBV10-3 to TRBJ2-2; 8 bases match TRBD2. The CDR3 spans 18 residues. J gave up 5 bases and V 0 bases, and 11 bases lay outside the gene matches. Germline V gene sequence: CDR1 ENHRY, CDR2 SYGVKD. CDR3 sequence reads: CAISESFGGGQKTGELFF. The CDR3 DNA follows: TGTGCCATCAGTGAGTCGTTTGGCGGGGGGCAGAAAACCGGGGAGCTGTTTTTT.

This clone was counted a single time. The chain uses TRBV7-8 and TRBJ1-6; D unclear. The CDR3 contains 13 residues. The V end was cut by 5 bases, the J end by 7 bases, with 9 bases between. Germline assignment: CDR1 SGHVS and CDR2 FQNEAQ. CDR3 bases: TGTGCCAGCAGCGACGGACGGAATTCACCCCTCCACTTT. Protein sequence: CASSDGRNSPLHF.

The chain has TRBV5-1 and TRBJ2-3; 9 bases agree with TRBD1. CDR1 is SGHRS, CDR2 YFSETQ, per germline. Trimming removed 6 bases from V and 3 bases from J; junction bases left unmatched: 5. The CDR3 extends over 14 amino acids. CDR3 sequence: CASKTGTGTDTQYF. CDR3 DNA sequence: TGCGCCAGCAAAACCGGGACAGGGACAGATACGCAGTATTTT.

This chain connects TRBV12-5 to TRBJ2-5, with D unresolved. The CDR3 is 13 residues long. V gave up 1 base and J gave up 3 bases, with 6 bases separating them. Germline V lookup: CDR1 LGHNT, CDR2 FRNRAP. CDR3 bases: TGTGCTAGTGGTTTGGGTCAAGAAGAGACCCAGTACTTC. It codes for CASGLGQEETQYF.

The DNA of the CDR3 is TGTGCCAGCAGCCAAGCTTGGGACAGCTACAATGAGCAGTTCTTC. It yields the protein CASSQAWDSYNEQFF. This chain links TRBV4-2 with TRBJ2-1, with 7 nucleotides matching TRBD1. Trimming took 1 base from V and 3 from J; bases not matched to a gene: 3. The CDR3 spans 15 residues. Germline V gene sequence: CDR1 LGHNA, CDR2 YNFKEQ.

The table lists this clone with a count of one. The chain couples TRBV12-5 to TRBJ1-6, with D perhaps TRBD1 (5 bases). CDR1 and CDR2 from the germline V gene are LGHNT and FRNRAP. This CDR3 is built from 14 residues. Trimming removed 2 bases at V and 6 bases at J, with 8 bases between. DNA for the CDR3: TGTGCTAGTGGTTTGACCGGGGCTAATTCACCCCTCCACTTT. Protein sequence: CASGLTGANSPLHF.

The rearrangement links TRBV28 to TRBJ1-4; D unresolved. The V gene lost 9 bases and the J gene lost 0 bases, with 17 bases spanning the gap. Germline lookup yields CDR1 MDHEN and CDR2 SYDVKM. The CDR3 is made up of 16 amino acids. The CDR3 region has the DNA TGTGCCAGTCGGAGAGATTGGGGTGCAACTAATGAAAAACTGTTTTTT. The encoded protein is CASRRDWGATNEKLFF.

The V call is TRBV7-6, the J call TRBJ2-2, with 7 bases aligning to TRBD1. The germline CDR1 and CDR2 sequences are SGHVS and FNYEAQ. The CDR3 consists of 15 residues. Trimming cost V 2 bases and J 4 bases; bases outside gene matches: 4. CDR3 DNA sequence: TGTGCCAGCAGCTTAACGACAGGGACCACCGGGGAGCTGTTTTTT. Its translation is CASSLTTGTTGELFF.